This T cell receptor beta chain came from a study of cytomegalovirus exposure and HLA in healthy donors. Background on the study: Later, an analysis reported that the 110 or so validation repertoires had used the same platform as the 550 to 750 first-cohort repertoires. General study points: In vitro confirmation showed a few CMV-associated chains to be CMV antigen specific. That first-cohort TCR clusters tended to co-occur in the roughly 110 validation repertoires was found in a later analysis.

Germline V gene lookup returns CDR1 SGDLS and CDR2 YYNGEE. V lost 4 bases, J lost 2 bases, and 11 bases lay in between. The CDR3 is 14 residues long. This table comes from immunoSEQ multiplex PCR, and its TCRdb copy is limited to in-frame clones, with some not included. The sample includes fewer than 250,000 clones, roughly 87% seen only once; the top ten take more than 1.5%. While the first cohort had 600 to 800 subjects, the donors belonged to the separate validation cohort of 100 to 150 subjects. Note on this clone: The antigen is not known.

This receptor was identified in a woman under 30 in good health and CMV-seropositive. The chain employs TRBV9 and TRBJ2-3; D is perhaps TRBD2 (5 bases). Sequenced sample: PBMCs. The CDR3 spells CASSSSGNTDTQYF. For the CDR3, the DNA is TGTGCCAGCAGCTCGTCCGGGAACACAGATACGCAGTATTTT.